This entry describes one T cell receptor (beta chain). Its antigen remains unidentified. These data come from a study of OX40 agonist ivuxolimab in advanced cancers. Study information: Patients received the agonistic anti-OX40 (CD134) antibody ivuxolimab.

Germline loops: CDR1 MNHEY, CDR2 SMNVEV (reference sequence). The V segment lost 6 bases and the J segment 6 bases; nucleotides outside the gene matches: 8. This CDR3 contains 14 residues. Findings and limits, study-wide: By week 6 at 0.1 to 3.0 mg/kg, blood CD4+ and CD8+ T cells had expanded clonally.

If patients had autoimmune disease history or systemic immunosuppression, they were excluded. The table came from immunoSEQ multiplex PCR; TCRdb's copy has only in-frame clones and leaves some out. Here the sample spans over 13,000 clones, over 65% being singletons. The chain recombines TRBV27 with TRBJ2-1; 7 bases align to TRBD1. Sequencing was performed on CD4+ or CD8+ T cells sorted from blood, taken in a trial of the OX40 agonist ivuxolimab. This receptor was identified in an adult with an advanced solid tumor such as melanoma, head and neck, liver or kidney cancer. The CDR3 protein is CASSRQGGFNEQFF. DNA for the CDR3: TGTGCCAGCAGCCGACAGGGTGGGTTCAATGAGCAGTTCTTC.